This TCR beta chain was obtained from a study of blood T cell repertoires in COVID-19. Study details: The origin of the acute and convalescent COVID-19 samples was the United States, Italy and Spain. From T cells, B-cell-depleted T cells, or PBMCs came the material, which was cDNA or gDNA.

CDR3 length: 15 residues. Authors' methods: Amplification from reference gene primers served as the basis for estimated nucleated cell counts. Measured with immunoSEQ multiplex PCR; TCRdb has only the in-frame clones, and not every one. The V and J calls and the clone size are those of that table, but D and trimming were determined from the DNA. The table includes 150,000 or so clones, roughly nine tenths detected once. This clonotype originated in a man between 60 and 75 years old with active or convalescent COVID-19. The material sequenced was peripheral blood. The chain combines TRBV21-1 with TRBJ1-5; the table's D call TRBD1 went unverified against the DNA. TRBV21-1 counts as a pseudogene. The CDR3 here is CASKRTGPANQPQHF. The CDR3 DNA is TGTGCCAGCAAAAGGACAGGGCCTGCTAATCAGCCCCAGCATTTT.